This T cell receptor beta chain is drawn from a study of T cell repertoires in cytomegalovirus infection. General study points: HLA-C-restricted, CMV-specific TCR beta clonotypes were dominant ex vivo.

CDR1 and CDR2 (germline): DFQATT, SNEGSKA (reference sequence). The CDR3 covers 16 residues. V shed 3 bases and J 8 bases; nucleotides not matched to a gene: 13. TCRdb re-analysed the reads in MiXCR, keeping a single row per CDR3 protein. The sample lists almost 550,000 distinct CDR3 sequences; 16% were seen once. In regard to this clonotype: The antigen is undetermined.

V and J are TRBV20-1 and TRBJ2-1; the match to TRBD2 covers 10 bases. The sequenced sample was CD8+ T cells from PBMCs. The TCR was taken from a human donor in good health (CMV status not recorded). Some clones in this sample may be carry-over from other donors' samples. The CDR3 sequence: CSASPEVSGRFHEQFF. The CDR3 DNA reads TGCAGTGCTAGCCCCGAGGTTAGCGGGAGGTTCCATGAGCAGTTCTTC.